The 5 T cell receptor beta chains below were found in one sample sequenced in a study of blood T cell repertoires in COVID-19. Assay: immunoSEQ multiplex PCR; the TCRdb copy retains only in-frame clones and omits some. The sample lists over 200,000 clones; around four fifths were seen once. The specimen was PBMCs or T cells enriched from blood (not recorded which). These receptors came from a man in his forties who had recovered from COVID-19.

The rearrangement joins TRBV7-9 to TRBJ2-2; D may be TRBD1 (6 bases). The V end was cut by 8 bases, the J end by 3 bases, with 16 bases between. Germline V gene lookup returns CDR1 SEHNR and CDR2 FQNEAQ (reference sequence). The CDR3 has 15 amino acids. The CDR3 DNA reads as TGTGCCAGCGCCGCAACCTACAGGGACACCGGGGAGCTGTTTTTT. It translates to CASAATYRDTGELFF.

The rearrangement links TRBV3-1 (or the pseudogene TRBV3-2) to TRBJ1-2; tentative D call: TRBD1 (6 bases). CDR3 length equals 14 residues. Germline V gene data show CDR1 as LGHDT and CDR2 as YNNKEL (reference sequence). Trimming shortened V by 3 bases and J by 7 bases, and 15 bases separated the two germline ends. CDR3 loop: CASSHRDNAAGYTF. CDR3 DNA sequence: TGTGCCAGCAGCCATCGGGACAATGCTGCTGGCTACACCTTC.

The chain carries TRBV7-3 and TRBJ1-1; 10 bases map to TRBD1. The CDR3 consists of 17 residues. V lost 5 bases to trimming and J lost 4 bases; unmatched junction nucleotides: 13. Germline assignment: CDR1 SGHTA and CDR2 FQGTGA. The CDR3 region is CASSRGPGQGRLTEAFF. The CDR3 nucleotides read TGTGCCAGCAGCCGGGGACCGGGACAGGGGAGACTCACTGAAGCTTTCTTT.

CDR3 sequence: CASSLTGGPREQYF. The CDR3 DNA sequence: TGTGCCAGCAGCTTAACGGGAGGGCCGCGTGAGCAGTACTTC. The chain couples TRBV7-9 to TRBJ2-7, with 8 nucleotides matching TRBD2. Germline values: CDR1 SEHNR, CDR2 FQNEAQ (reference sequence). The CDR3 is made up of 14 amino acids. V trimming: 2 bases; J trimming: 7 bases; junction bases outside the gene matches: 7.

The chain is built from TRBV20-1 and TRBJ1-5; D unresolved. Deletions cut 5 bases from V and 4 bases from J, with 12 bases between. There are 13 residues in the CDR3. Germline values: CDR1 DFQATT, CDR2 SNEGSKA (reference sequence). In nucleotides, the CDR3 is TGCAGTGCTGGTGGGAGTGTGAATCAGCCCCAGCATTTT. It specifies CSAGGSVNQPQHF.